One sample yielded the 26 T cell receptor beta chains listed below, sequenced in a study of cytomegalovirus exposure and HLA in healthy donors. PCR was performed using 60 Vbeta and 13 Jbeta primers. Some clones are missing from TCRdb's copy, which holds only in-frame ones; the method was immunoSEQ multiplex PCR. The listing contains roughly 110,000 clones. Sequencing was done on a sample of PBMCs. These receptors came from a man between 40 and 49 years old in good health and CMV-seropositive.

The rearrangement uses TRBV6-1 and TRBJ1-4; D gene unclear. The CDR3 totals 15 residues. Germline CDR1 reads MNHNS; CDR2 reads SASEGT. V gave up 2 bases and J gave up 7 bases, with 14 bases separating them. The CDR3 here is CASSERGSPSEKLFF. DNA of the CDR3: TGTGCCAGCAGTGAACGAGGGTCCCCAAGTGAAAAACTGTTTTTT.

Details on this clone: The same CDR3 can be traced to other DNA sequences in this sample. The chain carries TRBV9 and TRBJ2-7; 14 bases line up with TRBD2. The CDR3 is made up of 15 amino acids. The V gene's germline CDR1 is SGDLS and CDR2 YYNGEE. Trimming took 2 bases from V and 4 from J; bases not matched to a gene: 2. The CDR3: CASSVGTSGSYEQYF. CDR3 nucleotides: TGTGCCAGCAGCGTTGGGACTAGCGGGAGTTACGAGCAGTACTTC.

About this clone: A junction boundary mismatches the germline segment, possibly from a read error. The chain uses TRBV25-1 and TRBJ2-1; D perhaps matches TRBD2 (6 bases). In germline, CDR1 is MGHDK, CDR2 SYGVNS. The CDR3 contains 11 residues. The CDR3 here is CASRIGASAVF. As DNA, the CDR3 is TGTGCCAGCCGAATCGGGGCTAGCGCCGTCTTC. Full variable domain (outside the CDR3, taken from reference TRBV25-1 and TRBJ2-1): EADIYQTPRYLVIGTGKKITLECSQTMGHDKMYWYQQDPGMELHLIHYSYGVNSTEKGDLSSESTVSRIRTEHFPLTLESARPSHTSQYLCASRIGASAVFGPGTRLTVL.

The chain joins TRBV7-3 to TRBJ2-3, with TRBD1 as a possible D gene (6 bases). Germline values: CDR1 SGHTA, CDR2 FQGTGA. This CDR3 is 15 amino acids long. V was shortened by 1 base and J by 3 bases, with 11 bases between the two germline ends. The CDR3 spells CASSLNRVGTDTQYF. CDR3 nucleotide sequence: TGTGCCAGCAGCTTAAACAGGGTGGGAACAGATACGCAGTATTTT.

V usage is TRBV5-6 and J usage is TRBJ2-7; D is uncertain. This CDR3 is built from 17 residues. CDR1 and CDR2 from the germline V gene are SGHDT and YYEEEE. V was pared by 3 bases and J by 4 bases, with 23 bases between. The DNA of the CDR3 is TGTGCCAGCAGCTCTACGGCCACAGATGATCTTGGATACGAGCAGTACTTC. Translated, it gives CASSSTATDDLGYEQYF.

The V and J genes are TRBV7-8 and TRBJ2-3; 11 bases map to TRBD1. From germline, CDR1 is SGHVS and CDR2 FQNEAQ. There are 16 residues in the CDR3. Germline trimming cut 2 bases from V and 4 bases from J; bases unmatched to any gene: 5. CDR3: CASSLPDRGRSDTQYF. The CDR3, as DNA: TGTGCCAGCAGCTTACCGGACAGGGGGCGCTCAGATACGCAGTATTTT.

For the CDR3, the DNA is TGTGCCAGCAGCTATGAAACTTATACTGAAGCTTTCTTT. As protein: CASSYETYTEAFF. The chain uses TRBV6-5 and TRBJ1-1; the D is unclear. The germline CDR1 and CDR2 sequences are MNHEY and SVGAGI. CDR3 length equals 13 residues. Trimming pared 6 bases from V and 5 bases from J, leaving 13 bases between.

The chain is built from TRBV14 and TRBJ2-7, with D tentatively TRBD1 (6 bases). This CDR3 has 15 amino acids. Trimming pared 1 base from V and 3 bases from J, leaving 13 bases between. Germline values: CDR1 SGHDN, CDR2 FVKESK. CDR3 nucleotide sequence: TGTGCCAGCAGCCAAGGGACAGCTTCCTACTACGAGCAGTACTTC. This codes for CASSQGTASYYEQYF.

This sequence joins TRBV5-8 and TRBJ2-6; maybe TRBD1 (6 bases). The V gene lost 0 bases and the J gene lost 2 bases, with 6 bases spanning the gap. Per the germline V gene, CDR1 is SGHTS and CDR2 is YDEGEE. This CDR3 has 15 residues. Here the CDR3 reads CASSLEGAGANVLTF. The DNA of the CDR3 is TGTGCCAGCAGCTTGGAGGGGGCTGGGGCCAACGTCCTGACTTTC. Based on the CDR3 plus reference TRBV5-8 and TRBJ2-6, the full variable domain is EAGVTQSPTHLIKTRGQQATLRCSPISGHTSVYWYQQALGLGLQFLLWYDEGEERNRGNFPPRFSGRQFPNYSSELNVNALELEDSALYLCASSLEGAGANVLTFGAGSRLTVL.

This chain connects TRBV10-1 to TRBJ1-1; possibly TRBD1 for D (6 bases). CDR1 WNHNN and CDR2 SYGVQD come from the germline V gene (reference sequence). This CDR3 region has 14 residues. The V end lost 5 bases, the J end lost 5 bases, and 15 bases lay between the germline ends. This CDR3 is CASSKTGLGTEAFF. Here the CDR3 DNA reads TGCGCCAGCAGTAAAACAGGGTTGGGTACTGAAGCTTTCTTT.

The V gene is TRBV30, the J gene TRBJ2-1; weak D call: TRBD2 (5 bases). CDR3 length: 14 residues. Germline V gives CDR1 GTSNPN, CDR2 SVGIG (reference sequence). V was shortened by 2 bases and J by 5 bases, with 13 bases between the two germline ends. CDR3: CAWSPGSGNNEQFF. CDR3 DNA sequence: TGTGCCTGGAGTCCGGGGAGTGGGAACAATGAGCAGTTCTTC.

V usage is TRBV25-1 and J usage is TRBJ2-1, with D possibly matching TRBD2 (5 bases). Germline CDR1 is MGHDK and CDR2 is SYGVNS. This CDR3 spans 13 amino acids. V was shortened by 7 bases and J by 0 bases, with 7 bases between the two germline ends. CDR3 sequence (DNA): TGTGCCAGCAAGCGGAGCTCCTACAATGAGCAGTTCTTC. Amino acids: CASKRSSYNEQFF.

With regard to this clone: This specimen includes other DNA sequences encoding the same CDR3. The chain has TRBV28 and TRBJ2-7, with TRBD2 matching 10 bases. The V gene end was trimmed by 1 base and the J gene end by 2 bases; junction bases not matched to a gene: 2. Germline CDR1 is MDHEN and CDR2 is SYDVKM. The CDR3 runs to 15 residues. In DNA form, the CDR3 reads TGTGCCAGCAGTTTATCCAGCGGGAGGGCCTACGAGCAGTACTTC. Protein: CASSLSSGRAYEQYF. The full variable domain, rest sourced from reference TRBV28 and TRBJ2-7, is DVKVTQSSRYLVKRTGEKVFLECVQDMDHENMFWYRQDPGLGLRLIYFSYDVKMKEKGDIPEGYSVSREKKERFSLILESASTNQTSMYLCASSLSSGRAYEQYFGPGTRLTVT.

This chain joins TRBV11-2 and TRBJ2-3, with a possible D match to TRBD2 (6 bases). Germline-derived CDR1 and CDR2 are SGHAT and FQNNGV. Trimming stripped 4 bases from V and 6 bases from J, with 20 bases between. The CDR3 length is 16 residues. CDR3 residues: CASSSPWSGGDDTQYF. CDR3 sequence (DNA): TGTGCCAGCAGCTCCCCCTGGAGCGGAGGGGATGATACGCAGTATTTT.

The chain links TRBV4-3 to TRBJ2-3; 11 positions match TRBD2. This CDR3 comprises 16 residues. Germline V gene lookup returns CDR1 LGHNA and CDR2 YSLEER. Losses at the gene ends were 4 bases for V and 2 bases for J; bases not matched to a gene: 5. CDR3 amino acids: CASSRGTSGNTDTQYF. CDR3 nucleotide sequence: TGCGCCAGCAGCCGAGGGACTAGCGGTAACACAGATACGCAGTATTTT.

V gene TRBV5-1 combines with J gene TRBJ2-5; TRBD2 agrees at 8 bases. The J segment lost 4 bases and the V segment lost 4 bases, leaving 3 bases of the junction unmatched. Per the germline V gene, CDR1 is SGHRS and CDR2 is YFSETQ. CDR3 length equals 13 residues. CDR3 sequence reads: CASSPSGGETQYF. The CDR3, as DNA: TGCGCCAGCAGCCCCAGCGGGGGAGAGACCCAGTACTTC.

This chain connects TRBV6-6 to TRBJ1-2; 7 bases match TRBD1. The CDR3 contains 16 residues. Trimming at V came to 5 bases and at J to 3 bases, leaving 12 bases not matched to a gene. The V gene's germline CDR1 is MNHNY and CDR2 SVGAGI (reference sequence). The CDR3 DNA is TGTGCCAGCAGTCGAAGTACCGGGACAGCCTACTATGGCTACACCTTC. This gives the protein CASSRSTGTAYYGYTF.

The gene calls are TRBV25-1 and TRBJ2-3; 8 bases align to TRBD2. Per the germline V gene, CDR1 is MGHDK and CDR2 is SYGVNS. This CDR3 has 16 amino acids. V shed 2 bases and J 1 base; nucleotides not matched to a gene: 5. The CDR3 nucleotides read TGTGCCAGCAGTGAAGTGACTAGCGACCGCACAGATACGCAGTATTTT. Translating it yields CASSEVTSDRTDTQYF.

With respect to this clone: The junction and the germline gene differ at one end; a read error may be behind it. The chain couples TRBV29-1 to TRBJ1-4; D is uncertain. This CDR3 spans 12 amino acids. Per the germline V gene, CDR1 is SQVTM and CDR2 is ANQGSEA. The CDR3 sequence is CGVAEVGEKLFF. CDR3 bases: TGCGGCGTCGCGGAAGTTGGCGAAAAACTGTTTTTT.

The rearrangement joins TRBV5-6 to TRBJ2-3; TRBD1 matches at 8 bases. The CDR3 has 17 residues. Looked up from germline, CDR1 is SGHDT and CDR2 is YYEEEE. The V and J ends lost 5 bases and 2 bases, in that order; junction bases with no gene match: 13. The CDR3 is CASSSTTRGRATDTQYF. CDR3 DNA sequence: TGTGCCAGCAGTTCAACCACCAGGGGGCGCGCCACAGATACGCAGTATTTT.

The DNA for the CDR3 is TGTGCCAGCAGCGTAGTGGTTAGCGGGGCCCTCAATGAGCAGTTCTTC. This codes for CASSVVVSGALNEQFF. The chain is built from TRBV9 and TRBJ2-1; 8 bases are a match to TRBD2. The CDR3 has 16 residues. The junction had 8 bases not matched to a gene; V was cut back by 0 bases and J by 6 bases. The germline gives CDR1 SGDLS, CDR2 YYNGEE.

The J gene is TRBJ1-3, the V gene TRBV30, with D hard to call. The CDR3 spans 15 residues. Per germline, CDR1 GTSNPN and CDR2 SVGIG (reference sequence). Trimming shortened V by 0 bases and J by 0 bases, and 9 bases separated the two germline ends. This chain's CDR3 is CAWSVSGRSGNTIYF. The CDR3 region has the DNA TGTGCCTGGAGTGTAAGCGGACGCTCTGGAAACACCATATATTTT. Drawing the rest from reference TRBV30 and TRBJ1-3, the complete variable domain is SQTIHQWPATLVQPVGSPLSLECTVEGTSNPNLYWYRQAAGRGLQLLFYSVGIGQISSEVPQNLSASRPQDRQFILSSKKLLLSDSGFYLCAWSVSGRSGNTIYFGEGSWLTVV.

The chain employs TRBV5-1 and TRBJ1-1, with a possible D match to TRBD1 (5 bases). This CDR3 has 14 residues. V lost 2 bases and J 4 bases, leaving 12 bases between the germline ends. Germline V lookup: CDR1 SGHRS, CDR2 YFSETQ. CDR3 residues: CASSFNGRGTEAFF. The CDR3 DNA reads TGCGCCAGCAGCTTTAACGGGAGGGGCACTGAAGCTTTCTTT.

V is TRBV7-6 and J is TRBJ2-1; no firm D call. Trimming stripped 2 bases from V and 5 bases from J, with 19 bases between. Germline CDR1 reads SGHVS; CDR2 reads FNYEAQ. The CDR3 loop spans 17 amino acids. This CDR3 reads CASSLSTSSFPNNEQFF. The CDR3 bases are TGTGCCAGCAGCTTAAGCACGAGTTCTTTCCCAAACAATGAGCAGTTCTTC.

The V call is TRBV9, the J call TRBJ2-1; TRBD2 matches at 7 bases. CDR1 SGDLS and CDR2 YYNGEE come from the germline V gene. V dropped 0 bases and J dropped 8; count of bases not matched to a gene: 8. The CDR3 runs to 15 residues. The CDR3, as DNA: TGTGCCAGCAGCGTAGGTGGGAGGGACGGGGATGAGCAGTTCTTC. Protein sequence: CASSVGGRDGDEQFF. The whole variable domain, remainder taken from reference TRBV9 and TRBJ2-1, is DSGVTQTPKHLITATGQRVTLRCSPRSGDLSVYWYQQSLDQGLQFLIQYYNGEERAKGNILERFSAQQFPDLHSELNLSSLELGDSALYFCASSVGGRDGDEQFFGPGTRLTVL.

The CDR3 region has the DNA TGTGCCACCAGCAGACAGGAAAATGAAAAACTGTTTTTT. Translated: CATSRQENEKLFF. The chain recombines TRBV15 with TRBJ1-4; D is unresolved. V lost 2 bases and J lost 5, with 6 bases in between. The germline gives CDR1 LNHNV, CDR2 YYDKDF (reference sequence). The CDR3 spans 13 residues.